These T cell receptor beta chains were read from a single sample in a study of T cells after yellow fever vaccination. MiXCR, applied by TCRdb to the 5' RACE reads, yields one record per CDR3 protein. The sample has hundreds of thousands of distinct CDR3 sequences; approximately 3.9% are singletons. Here the sequenced sample was PBMCs, taken on the day of the yellow fever booster vaccination. These receptors originate from a man between 18 and 29 years old who received the YFV17D yellow fever vaccine. Both conserved end residues are part of each CDR3. D genes are given only for firm matches. Some rows mark clone size as missing; the rest say once, few, many or name a class of expanded clone.

clone_size,cdr3_length,j_call,v_call,d_call,cdr3_nt,cdr3_aa
many,15,TRBJ1-2,TRBV9,TRBD1,TGTGCCAGCAGCGCGCTGGGGACAGGGGTGATCGGCTACACCTTC,CASSALGTGVIGYTF
few,15,TRBJ1-2,TRBV25-1,TRBD1,TGTGCCAGCAGTGATCCCCAGGGGGCCAGTTATGGCTACACCTTC,CASSDPQGASYGYTF
-,13,TRBJ1-1,TRBV6-4,-,TGTGCCAGCAGTGACTCGAGCGACACCAAAGCTTTCTTT,CASSDSSDTKAFF
-,14,TRBJ2-7,TRBV5-4,TRBD1,TGTGCCAGCAGCACAGGGGGTACCCCCTACGAGCAGTACTTC,CASSTGGTPYEQYF
-,14,TRBJ1-2,TRBV5-6,-,TGTGCCAGCAGCCAGGGACGGGTGGACTATGGCTACACCTTC,CASSQGRVDYGYTF
-,15,TRBJ2-1,TRBV7-2,-,TGTGCCAGCAGCTTTGTCGAATGGGGTCGGATTGAGCAGTTCTTC,CASSFVEWGRIEQFF
few,15,TRBJ2-2,TRBV5-1,TRBD2,TGCGCCAGCAGCGCCGGGACTAGCGGGGACGGGGAGCTGTTTTTT,CASSAGTSGDGELFF
many,15,TRBJ2-2,TRBV12-3/TRBV12-4,TRBD2,TGTGCCAGCAGGGTAGCGGGGGTGAACACCGGGGAGCTGTTTTTT,CASRVAGVNTGELFF
few,15,TRBJ1-4,TRBV20-1,-,TGCAGTGCTGGGGGGGAGAGTGCAACTAATGAAAAACTGTTTTTT,CSAGGESATNEKLFF
few,14,TRBJ2-1,TRBV19,-,TGTGCCAGTAATCTAATGGGTGGCCTACATGAGCAGTTCTTC,CASNLMGGLHEQFF
few,15,TRBJ1-2,TRBV5-1,TRBD1,TGCGCCAGCAGCTTGGAGGCAGGGGGGAACTATGGCTACACCTTC,CASSLEAGGNYGYTF
few,16,TRBJ1-4,TRBV10-3,-,TGTGCCATCAGTGACTCGATCAGGGGCGATAATGAAAAACTGTTTTTT,CAISDSIRGDNEKLFF
many,15,TRBJ2-1,TRBV5-1,-,TGCGCCAGCAGCTTGGACCCAGGCTCCTACAATGAGCAGTTCTTC,CASSLDPGSYNEQFF
-,16,TRBJ1-2,TRBV5-4,TRBD1,TGTGCCAGCAGCTTGGCCCGGGGACAGGGGGTTTTCGGCTACACCTTC,CASSLARGQGVFGYTF
-,13,TRBJ2-1,TRBV20-1,-,TGCAGTGCTAGAGATCTGACTAGCAATGAGCAGTTCTTC,CSARDLTSNEQFF
many,17,TRBJ1-4,TRBV7-9,-,TGTGCCACCAGGCGAGGGCTCTTGAGGACAACTAATGAAAAACTGTTTTTT,CATRRGLLRTTNEKLFF
-,16,TRBJ1-5,TRBV7-9,TRBD1,TGTGCCAGCACGGAGATAGGGACAGGAGGCAATCAGCCCCAGCATTTT,CASTEIGTGGNQPQHF
few,17,TRBJ2-5,TRBV11-2,TRBD2,TGTGCCAGCAGCTTACGGGAGTCTAGCGGGTACCAAGAGACCCAGTACTTC,CASSLRESSGYQETQYF
few,16,TRBJ2-1,TRBV7-2,-,TGTGCCAGCAGCTTAACGCAGGGCCGCTCCTACAATGAGCAGTTCTTC,CASSLTQGRSYNEQFF
few,16,TRBJ1-2,TRBV18,-,TGTGCCAGCTCACGGGATCGCCAGGCAACTCACTATGGCTACACCTTC,CASSRDRQATHYGYTF
many,15,TRBJ2-1,TRBV5-1,-,TGCGCCAGCAGCCCCATGGGGGGCTCCTACAATGAGCAGTTCTTC,CASSPMGGSYNEQFF
many,17,TRBJ1-6,TRBV27,-,TGTGCCAGCAGGTCGGGACACCAGTCCTCCTATAATTCACCCCTCCACTTT,CASRSGHQSSYNSPLHF
-,15,TRBJ2-7,TRBV6-5,-,TGTGCCAGCAGTATTACGCGCGGGGCGCCCTACGAGCAGTACTTC,CASSITRGAPYEQYF
many,15,TRBJ2-1,TRBV20-1,TRBD2,TGCAGTGCTAGAGATCTTGGCGGGGGGCCCAATGAGCAGTTCTTC,CSARDLGGGPNEQFF
many,15,TRBJ2-3,TRBV7-2,-,TGTGCCAGCAGCGGGGTGACTCTTAGCACAGATACGCAGTATTTT,CASSGVTLSTDTQYF
-,17,TRBJ2-5,TRBV5-5,TRBD2,TGTGCCAGCAGCCCCGGGGGTCTAGCGGGGGGCCTCCGGACCCAGTACTTC,CASSPGGLAGGLRTQYF
many,14,TRBJ1-1,TRBV5-1,-,TGCGCCAGCAGCTGGGGGCCTTTCGGCACTGAAGCTTTCTTT,CASSWGPFGTEAFF
many,14,TRBJ2-3,TRBV27,TRBD1,TGTGCCAGCAGCCGGGACAGACCCACAGATACGCAGTATTTT,CASSRDRPTDTQYF
many,14,TRBJ2-4,TRBV12-3/TRBV12-4,TRBD1,TGTGCCAGCAGTCTAAGAGGGACAGAAAACATTCAGTACTTC,CASSLRGTENIQYF
many,13,TRBJ1-2,TRBV3-1,-,TGTGCCAGCAGCCAATCGGAAGGTTATGGCTACACCTTC,CASSQSEGYGYTF
few,16,TRBJ1-2,TRBV18,-,TGTGCCAGCTCACCACTGAGGTCTTCCAGCAACTATGGCTACACCTTC,CASSPLRSSSNYGYTF
few,16,TRBJ1-1,TRBV5-1,-,TGCGCCAGCAGCTTGGGCTGGGGCGGATTCTACAGTGAAGCTTTCTTT,CASSLGWGGFYSEAFF
few,11,TRBJ1-2,TRBV29-1,TRBD1,TGCAGCGTGGGACAGGGGAGAGGCTACACCTTC,CSVGQGRGYTF
many,13,TRBJ2-1,TRBV5-1,TRBD2,TGCGCCAGCAGCTGGGGACTAGGGACTGAGCAGTTCTTC,CASSWGLGTEQFF
few,13,TRBJ2-3,TRBV15,-,TGTGCCACCAGCAGATCTAGGGACCATCGGCAGTATTTT,CATSRSRDHRQYF
many,15,TRBJ1-1,TRBV23-1,-,TGCGCCAGCAGTCAAGTCCGGGGGAGGAACACTGAAGCTTTCTTT,CASSQVRGRNTEAFF
many,16,TRBJ1-2,TRBV5-1,-,TGCGCCAGCAGCCTGTTCGGGGGGGATCTAGACTATGGCTACACCTTC,CASSLFGGDLDYGYTF
few,15,TRBJ2-3,TRBV4-2,-,TGTGCCAGCAGCCAAAGTTCGGGGGGCGGAGATACGCAGTATTTT,CASSQSSGGGDTQYF
many,15,TRBJ2-7,TRBV6-6,-,TGTGCCAGCAGTTCGCGGGACAGACAGCGCTACGAGCAGTACTTC,CASSSRDRQRYEQYF
few,15,TRBJ1-6,TRBV6-1,-,TGTGCCAGCAGCCTGACAGAGGGTCGTAATTCACCCCTCCACTTT,CASSLTEGRNSPLHF
many,12,TRBJ1-2,TRBV20-1,-,TGCAGTGCTCTGACAGCTAACTATGGCTACACCTTC,CSALTANYGYTF
many,17,TRBJ2-7,TRBV20-1,TRBD2,TGCAGTGCTAGATCCCCTAGTAGCGGGGGGTTCTCCTACGAGCAGTACTTC,CSARSPSSGGFSYEQYF
many,14,TRBJ2-5,TRBV6-5,-,TGTGCCAGCAGCCTTCGGGGGGCCCAAGAGACCCAGTACTTC,CASSLRGAQETQYF
few,15,TRBJ2-1,TRBV18,TRBD1,TGTGCCAGCTCCCTCACAGGGGACGGGTACAATGAGCAGTTCTTC,CASSLTGDGYNEQFF
-,15,TRBJ2-1,TRBV11-2,-,TGTGCCAGCAGCTTAGGCGGGACCCCTTACAATGAGCAGTTCTTC,CASSLGGTPYNEQFF
few,15,TRBJ2-3,TRBV6-2/TRBV6-3,TRBD2,TGTGCCAGCAGGGGACTGACTAGCGCCCCAGATACGCAGTATTTT,CASRGLTSAPDTQYF
many,14,TRBJ2-3,TRBV20-1,-,TGCAGTGCTAGCAGGGGGGCGCGCACAGATACGCAGTATTTT,CSASRGARTDTQYF
few,15,TRBJ2-2,TRBV7-2,-,TGTGCCAGCACCTCTCGCGGGGTTTCCACCGGGGAGCTGTTTTTT,CASTSRGVSTGELFF
-,18,TRBJ2-5,TRBV7-2,TRBD2,TGTGCCAGCAGCTCGTCCGGGACTAGCGGGGGGGACCAAGAGACCCAGTACTTC,CASSSSGTSGGDQETQYF
-,14,TRBJ2-5,TRBV28,-,TGTGCCAGCAGGCCAAGAAGAGACCAAGAGACCCAGTACTTC,CASRPRRDQETQYF
-,14,TRBJ1-4,TRBV19,-,TGTGCCAGTAGTCCCGACAGATGGGGCGAAAAACTGTTTTTT,CASSPDRWGEKLFF
many,13,TRBJ1-2,TRBV7-9,TRBD1,TGTGCCAGCAACCGGGACAGCAACTATGGCTACACCTTC,CASNRDSNYGYTF
few,15,TRBJ2-7,TRBV7-9,-,TGTGCCAGCACCTCTGCTGGGGGACCTCTGTACGAGCAGTACTTC,CASTSAGGPLYEQYF
-,15,TRBJ1-5,TRBV30,-,TGTGCCTGGAGTCCCGGGCAGGCCTCGGGTCAGCCCCAGCATTTT,CAWSPGQASGQPQHF
few,13,TRBJ1-1,TRBV4-1,-,TGCGCCAGCATGTTGACAGGGAACACTGAAGCTTTCTTT,CASMLTGNTEAFF
few,15,TRBJ2-6,TRBV12-3/TRBV12-4,-,TGTGCCAGCAGTTTACGGGCCTCTGGGGCCAACGTCCTGACTTTC,CASSLRASGANVLTF
few,14,TRBJ2-7,TRBV5-1,-,TGCGCCAGCAGAACTGGACCGTCAACCTACGAGCAGTACTTC,CASRTGPSTYEQYF